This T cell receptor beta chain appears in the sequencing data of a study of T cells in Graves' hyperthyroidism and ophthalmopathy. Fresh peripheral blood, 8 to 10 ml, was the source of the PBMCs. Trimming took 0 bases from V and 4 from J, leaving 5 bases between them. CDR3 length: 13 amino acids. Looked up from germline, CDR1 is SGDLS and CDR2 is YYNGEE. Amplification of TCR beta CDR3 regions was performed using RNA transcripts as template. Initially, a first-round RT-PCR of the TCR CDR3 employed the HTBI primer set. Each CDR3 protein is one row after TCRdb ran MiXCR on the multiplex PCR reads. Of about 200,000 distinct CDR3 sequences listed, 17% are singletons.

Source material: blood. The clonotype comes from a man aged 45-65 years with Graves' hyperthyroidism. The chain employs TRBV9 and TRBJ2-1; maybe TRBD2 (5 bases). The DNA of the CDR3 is TGTGCCAGCAGCGTAGGGGAGTACAATGAGCAGTTCTTC. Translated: CASSVGEYNEQFF.